The 14 T cell receptor beta chains presented below share a single source sample, sequenced in a study of beta chain features in type 1 diabetes. The authors reverse transcribed all of the isolated RNA, so sequencing captured expressed TCRB transcripts. Sequencing used immunoSEQ multiplex PCR; TCRdb keeps in-frame clones, though not all of them. This sample carries some 300,000 clones, about 7.8% of them seen once, and the ten largest clones take 1%. Sequencing was done on a sample of central memory CD4+ T cells from blood. The receptor set was obtained from a woman aged 18 to 35 in good health.

In its sample, this clone was seen a few times. This chain uses TRBV6-6 with TRBJ1-5; 7 nucleotides agree with TRBD1. CDR1 and CDR2 from the germline V gene are MNHNY and SVGAGI (reference sequence). After removal of 6 bases from V and 6 bases from J, the junction contained 8 bases not matched to a gene. There are 14 residues in the CDR3. The CDR3 protein is CASRQLKGAQPQHF. Written as DNA, the CDR3 is TGTGCCAGCAGACAACTAAAGGGGGCTCAGCCCCAGCATTTT.

The chain combines TRBV19 with TRBJ2-5; D not certain. Germline CDR1 and CDR2: LNHDA and SQIVND (reference sequence). V gave up 5 bases and J gave up 2 bases, with 9 bases separating them. The length of the CDR3 is 13 residues. CDR3: CASSQGLQETQYF. The CDR3 coding sequence is TGTGCCAGTAGTCAAGGTCTACAAGAGACCCAGTACTTC.

The chain carries TRBV25-1 and TRBJ1-2; D is uncertain. This CDR3 contains 13 residues. Germline V gene data show CDR1 as MGHDK and CDR2 as SYGVNS. Deletions cut 5 bases from V and 3 bases from J, with 10 bases between. The CDR3 here is CASSLPGDYGYTF. CDR3 nucleotides: TGTGCCAGCAGTTTGCCAGGAGACTATGGCTACACCTTC.

This clone was recorded a few times. The chain couples TRBV5-1 to TRBJ2-3; D is undetermined. V lost 0 bases and J lost 5, with 16 bases in between. The CDR3 covers 16 residues. Per the germline V gene, CDR1 is SGHRS and CDR2 is YFSETQ. The CDR3 loop reads CASSLGFVQVGDTQYF. The DNA of the CDR3 is TGCGCCAGCAGCTTGGGGTTCGTGCAGGTTGGAGATACGCAGTATTTT.

This clone was detected only a few times. The rearrangement joins TRBV28 to TRBJ1-1; D unresolved. The germline V gene encodes CDR1 MDHEN and CDR2 SYDVKM. The V end lost 6 bases, the J end lost 11 bases, and 19 bases lay between the germline ends. The CDR3 extends over 13 amino acids. The CDR3 DNA reads as TGTGCCAGCAGCCGCCGAGAATGGGAGCGGGCTTTCTTT. Protein: CASSRREWERAFF.

The V call is TRBV5-6, the J call TRBJ2-3; TRBD2 matches at 8 bases. Germline V gene data show CDR1 as SGHDT and CDR2 as YYEEEE. This CDR3 has 15 residues. Losses at the gene ends were 4 bases for V and 1 base for J; bases not matched to a gene: 5. The CDR3 sequence: CASSASGGRTDTQYF. The CDR3 region has the DNA TGTGCCAGCAGCGCGAGCGGGGGCCGCACAGATACGCAGTATTTT.

This clone was observed a few times. The chain combines TRBV27 with TRBJ1-4; 10 nucleotides line up with TRBD1. With V trimmed by 1 base and J by 7 bases, 9 bases remained unmatched. CDR3 size: 17 residues. Germline loops: CDR1 MNHEY, CDR2 SMNVEV (reference sequence). The CDR3 loop reads CASSLYGTGTGAEKLFF. For the CDR3, the DNA is TGTGCCAGCAGTTTATACGGGACCGGGACAGGGGCTGAAAAACTGTTTTTT.

The chain has TRBV25-1 and TRBJ2-1; 11 bases agree with TRBD2. This CDR3 has 17 amino acids. After removal of 1 base from V and 8 bases from J, the junction contained 10 bases not matched to a gene. CDR1 and CDR2 from the germline V gene are MGHDK and SYGVNS. The CDR3 sequence is CASSESLGLAVGDEQFF. The CDR3 DNA sequence: TGTGCCAGCAGTGAATCCTTGGGACTAGCGGTAGGAGATGAGCAGTTCTTC. Full variable domain (outside the CDR3, taken from reference TRBV25-1 and TRBJ2-1): EADIYQTPRYLVIGTGKKITLECSQTMGHDKMYWYQQDPGMELHLIHYSYGVNSTEKGDLSSESTVSRIRTEHFPLTLESARPSHTSQYLCASSESLGLAVGDEQFFGPGTRLTVL.

This clone was seen a few times. The rearrangement links TRBV5-1 to TRBJ2-4; the match to TRBD1 covers 8 bases. CDR3 length: 14 amino acids. Germline CDR1 SGHRS, CDR2 YFSETQ. Trimming cost V 4 bases and J 8 bases; bases outside gene matches: 8. CDR3 protein: CASSIRTGKDIQYF. CDR3 DNA sequence: TGCGCCAGCAGCATTCGGACAGGGAAGGACATTCAGTACTTC.

This clone was seen repeatedly, ten times or more. The junction departs from germline at one end; a sequencing error may be responsible. V usage is TRBV10-1 and J usage is TRBJ2-7, with D perhaps given as TRBD1 or TRBD2 (5 bases each). The CDR3 runs 16 residues. Germline V gene data show CDR1 as WNHNN and CDR2 as SYGVQD (reference sequence). CDR3 sequence: CASSTITGTWRSTRFF. The DNA for the CDR3 is TGCGCCAGCAGCACTATCACCGGGACCTGGAGGAGTACGAGGTTTTTC.

The chain combines TRBV7-9 with TRBJ2-5, with D perhaps TRBD1 (5 bases). Germline V gene data show CDR1 as SEHNR and CDR2 as FQNEAQ (reference sequence). CDR3 length equals 13 residues. Trimming shortened V by 7 bases and J by 1 base, and 10 bases separated the two germline ends. The CDR3 sequence: CASIGQGQETQYF. DNA for the CDR3: TGTGCCAGCATCGGGCAGGGCCAAGAGACCCAGTACTTC.

In its sample, this clone was seen many times. The chain uses TRBV14 and TRBJ2-5; D is undetermined. Germline CDR1 and CDR2: SGHDN and FVKESK. Between the trimmed V and J ends, which lost 0 bases and 13 bases, there was a span of 18 bases. The CDR3 is 14 residues long. Here the CDR3 reads CASSQDQIAPLMYF. The CDR3 DNA is TGTGCCAGCAGCCAAGATCAGATTGCCCCTCTGATGTACTTC.

This clone was recorded at least ten times. The chain links TRBV7-2 to TRBJ1-6; TRBD1 aligns across 7 bases. From germline, CDR1 is SGHTA and CDR2 FQGNSA. Trimming at V came to 5 bases and at J to 6 bases, leaving 10 bases not matched to a gene. CDR3 length: 16 amino acids. CDR3 in DNA: TGTGCCAGCAGCACACCGACCGGGACAGTTAATTCACCCCTCCACTTT. Translating it yields CASSTPTGTVNSPLHF.

Only a few counts were recorded for this clone. For the CDR3, the DNA is TGCAGCGGGTGGGGACAGGGGGGGACAGATACGCAGTATTTT. Translating it yields CSGWGQGGTDTQYF. The chain joins TRBV29-1 to TRBJ2-3, with 11 bases identical to TRBD1. Germline V gene data show CDR1 as SQVTM and CDR2 as ANQGSEA. The CDR3 has 14 residues. V lost 7 bases to trimming and J lost 3 bases; unmatched junction nucleotides: 6.